The source of this T cell receptor beta chain is a study of blood T cell repertoires in COVID-19. Study in general: Samples of COVID-19 (acute and convalescent) were obtained from the United States, Italy and Spain. T cells, B-cell-depleted T cells, or PBMCs provided the cDNA or gDNA that served as material.

Original handling: Researchers report that nucleated cell counts were estimated from reference gene primer amplification. The table came from immunoSEQ multiplex PCR; TCRdb's copy has only in-frame clones and leaves some out. The V and J calls and clone size were taken over from that table, and D and trimming were inferred from the DNA. The table shows 68,000 or so clones, with roughly 84% occurring only once. With 1 base removed from V and 5 bases from J, the gap between germline ends came to 14 bases. The CDR3 runs 15 residues. Germline V gene data show CDR1 as LGHNA and CDR2 as YNFKEQ. The gene calls are TRBV4-2 and TRBJ1-2; TRBD1 might be the D (6 bases). The sequence derives from a man aged 50-60 years with active COVID-19. The sequenced sample consisted of peripheral blood. The CDR3 reads CASSQGEGGTYGYTF. As DNA, the CDR3 is TGTGCCAGCAGCCAAGGGGAGGGGGGAACTTATGGCTACACCTTC.